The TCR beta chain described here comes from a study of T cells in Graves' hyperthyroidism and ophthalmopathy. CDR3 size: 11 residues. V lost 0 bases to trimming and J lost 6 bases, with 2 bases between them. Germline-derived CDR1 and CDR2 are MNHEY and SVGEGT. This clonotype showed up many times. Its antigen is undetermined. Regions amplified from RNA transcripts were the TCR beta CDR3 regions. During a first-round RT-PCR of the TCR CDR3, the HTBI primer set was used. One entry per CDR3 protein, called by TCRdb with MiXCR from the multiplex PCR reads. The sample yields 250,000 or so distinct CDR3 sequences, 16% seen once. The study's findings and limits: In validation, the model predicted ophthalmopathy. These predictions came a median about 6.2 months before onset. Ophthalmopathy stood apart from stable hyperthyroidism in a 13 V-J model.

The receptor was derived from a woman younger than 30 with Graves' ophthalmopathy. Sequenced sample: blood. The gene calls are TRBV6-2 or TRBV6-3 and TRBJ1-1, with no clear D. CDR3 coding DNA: TGTGCCAGCAGTTACTCATCTGAAGCTTTCTTT. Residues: CASSYSSEAFF.